This TCR beta chain came from a study of T cells in Graves' hyperthyroidism and ophthalmopathy. The wider study: Peripheral blood was acquired at first diagnosis, ahead of any therapy whatsoever.

Points from the study as a whole: Most thyroid clonotypes with frequency above 0.001 were detected in blood.

The CDR3 is 16 amino acids. The germline V gene has CDR1 LNHDA and CDR2 SQIVND (reference sequence). Trimming left V 2 bases short and J 6 bases short, with 19 bases between. With respect to this clonotype: Its antigen is unknown.

Absent ophthalmopathy progression within 18 months defined stable Graves' hyperthyroidism. Every diagnosis used clinical symptoms, serum thyroxine and TRAb, thyroid ultrasound and orbital computed tomography. Amplified TCR beta CDR3 regions derived from RNA transcripts. Carried out on the TCR CDR3, a first-round RT-PCR used the HTBI primer set. MiXCR was run by TCRdb on the multiplex PCR reads, yielding one entry per CDR3 protein. Among 600,000 or so distinct CDR3 sequences listed, 15% to 20% were seen once. The specimen was blood. The rearrangement links TRBV19 to TRBJ1-2; D ambiguous. This receptor was obtained from a woman aged 25 to 45 with Graves' hyperthyroidism. DNA of the CDR3: TGTGCCAGTAGTATAACGTCGGCAAGCAGGAACCATGGCTACACCTTC. It translates to CASSITSASRNHGYTF.